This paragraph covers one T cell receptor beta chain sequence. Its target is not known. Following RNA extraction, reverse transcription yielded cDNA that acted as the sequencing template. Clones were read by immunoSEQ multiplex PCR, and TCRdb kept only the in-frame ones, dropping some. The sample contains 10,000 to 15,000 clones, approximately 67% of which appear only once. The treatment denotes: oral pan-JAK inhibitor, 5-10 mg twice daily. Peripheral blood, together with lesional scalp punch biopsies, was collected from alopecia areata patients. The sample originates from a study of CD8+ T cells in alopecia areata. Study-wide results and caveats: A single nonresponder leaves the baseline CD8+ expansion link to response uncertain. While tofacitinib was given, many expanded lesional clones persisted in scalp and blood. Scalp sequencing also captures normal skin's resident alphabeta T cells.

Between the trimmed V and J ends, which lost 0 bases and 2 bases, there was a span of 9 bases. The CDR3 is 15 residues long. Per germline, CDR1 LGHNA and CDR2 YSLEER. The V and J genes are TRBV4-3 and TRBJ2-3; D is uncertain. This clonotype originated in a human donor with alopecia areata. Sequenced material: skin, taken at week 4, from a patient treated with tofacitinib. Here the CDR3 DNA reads TGCGCCAGCAGCCAAGACGGGCAGGCCACAGATACGCAGTATTTT. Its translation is CASSQDGQATDTQYF.